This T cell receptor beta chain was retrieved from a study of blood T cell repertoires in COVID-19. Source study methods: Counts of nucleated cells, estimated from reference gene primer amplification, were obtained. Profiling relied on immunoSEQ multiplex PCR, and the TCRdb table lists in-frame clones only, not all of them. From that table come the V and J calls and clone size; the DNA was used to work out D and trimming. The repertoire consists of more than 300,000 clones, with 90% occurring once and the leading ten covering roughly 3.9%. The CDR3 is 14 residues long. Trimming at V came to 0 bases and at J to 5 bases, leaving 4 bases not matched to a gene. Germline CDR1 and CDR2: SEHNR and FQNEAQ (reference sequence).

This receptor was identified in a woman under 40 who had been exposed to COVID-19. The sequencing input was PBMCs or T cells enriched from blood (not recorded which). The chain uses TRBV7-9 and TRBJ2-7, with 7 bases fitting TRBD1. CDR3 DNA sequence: TGTGCCAGCAGCTTAGCCCAGGACAGGCACGAGCAGTACTTC. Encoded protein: CASSLAQDRHEQYF.